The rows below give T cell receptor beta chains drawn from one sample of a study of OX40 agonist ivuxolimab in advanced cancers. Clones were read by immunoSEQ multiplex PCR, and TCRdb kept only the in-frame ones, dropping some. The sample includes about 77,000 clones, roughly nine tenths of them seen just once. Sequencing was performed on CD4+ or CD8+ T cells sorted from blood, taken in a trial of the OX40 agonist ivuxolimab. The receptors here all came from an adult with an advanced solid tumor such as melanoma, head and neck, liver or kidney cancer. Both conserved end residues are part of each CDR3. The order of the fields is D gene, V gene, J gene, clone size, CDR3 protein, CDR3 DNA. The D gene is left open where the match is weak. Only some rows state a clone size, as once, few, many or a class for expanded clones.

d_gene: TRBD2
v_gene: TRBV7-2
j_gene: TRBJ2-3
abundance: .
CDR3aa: CASSSGRGGGTDTQYF
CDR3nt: TGTGCCAGCAGCTCAGGGCGCGGGGGGGGCACAGATACGCAGTATTTT

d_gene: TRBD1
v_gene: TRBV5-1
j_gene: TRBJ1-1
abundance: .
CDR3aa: CASSFDGTGDFGAFF
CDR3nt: TGCGCCAGCAGCTTTGATGGGACAGGGGATTTTGGAGCTTTCTTT

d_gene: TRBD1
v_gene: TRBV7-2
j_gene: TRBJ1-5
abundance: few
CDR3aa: CASSIGGTVVQPQHF
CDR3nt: TGTGCCAGCAGCATTGGCGGGACAGTGGTTCAGCCCCAGCATTTT

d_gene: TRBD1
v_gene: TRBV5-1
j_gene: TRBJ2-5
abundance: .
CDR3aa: CASSLTGTVLGFLQETQYF
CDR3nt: TGCGCCAGCAGCTTAACCGGGACAGTGCTCGGGTTCCTTCAAGAGACCCAGTACTTC

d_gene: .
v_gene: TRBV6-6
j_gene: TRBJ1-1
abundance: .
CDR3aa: CASSYAGTEAFF
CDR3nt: TGTGCCAGCAGTTACGCGGGGACTGAAGCTTTCTTT

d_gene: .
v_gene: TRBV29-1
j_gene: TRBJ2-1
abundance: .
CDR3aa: CSAPDSFSYNEQFF
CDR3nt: TGCAGCGCCCCTGACAGTTTCTCCTACAATGAGCAGTTCTTC

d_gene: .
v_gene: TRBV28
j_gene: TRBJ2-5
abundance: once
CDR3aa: CASSSPYTQETQYF
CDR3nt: TGTGCCAGCAGTTCTCCCTATACACAAGAGACCCAGTACTTC

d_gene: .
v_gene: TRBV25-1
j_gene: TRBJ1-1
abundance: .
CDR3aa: CASSELGRSTEAFF
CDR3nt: TGTGCCAGCAGTGAATTAGGGAGGAGCACTGAAGCTTTCTTT

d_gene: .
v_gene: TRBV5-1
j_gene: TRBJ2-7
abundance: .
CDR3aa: CASSLAPSYEQYF
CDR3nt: TGCGCCAGCAGCTTGGCCCCCTCCTACGAGCAGTACTTC

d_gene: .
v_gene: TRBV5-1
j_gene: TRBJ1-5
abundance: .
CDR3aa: CASSPGGLSQPQHF
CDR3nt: TGCGCCAGCAGCCCTGGAGGCTTAAGCCAGCCCCAGCATTTT

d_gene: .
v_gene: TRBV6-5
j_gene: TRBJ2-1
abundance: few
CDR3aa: CASSRWPYNEQFF
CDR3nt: TGTGCCAGCAGCCGTTGGCCTTACAATGAGCAGTTCTTC

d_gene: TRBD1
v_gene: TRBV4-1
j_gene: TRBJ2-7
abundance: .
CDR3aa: CASSQGPRDRGRRFEQYF
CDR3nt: TGCGCCAGCAGCCAAGGCCCTCGGGACAGGGGGCGTCGCTTCGAGCAGTACTTC

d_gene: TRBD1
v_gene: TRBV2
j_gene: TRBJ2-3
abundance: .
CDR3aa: CASILTRDRGTDTQYF
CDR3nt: TGTGCCAGCATCCTAACCCGGGACAGGGGGACAGATACGCAGTATTTT

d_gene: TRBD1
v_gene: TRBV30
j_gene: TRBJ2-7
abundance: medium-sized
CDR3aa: CAWSVLGQGQYF
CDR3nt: TGTGCCTGGAGTGTTTTGGGACAGGGTCAGTACTTC

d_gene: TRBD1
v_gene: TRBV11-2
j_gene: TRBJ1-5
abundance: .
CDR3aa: CASSQGQGGNQPQHF
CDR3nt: TGTGCCAGCAGCCAGGGACAGGGAGGCAATCAGCCCCAGCATTTT

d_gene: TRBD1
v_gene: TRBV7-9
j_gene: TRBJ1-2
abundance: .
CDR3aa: CASSRRTGDGAHYGYTF
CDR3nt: TGTGCCAGCAGCCGAAGGACAGGGGATGGGGCCCACTATGGCTACACCTTC

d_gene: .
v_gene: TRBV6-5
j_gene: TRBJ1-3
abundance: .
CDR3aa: CASTGGADGNTIYF
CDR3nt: TGTGCCAGCACGGGGGGCGCGGATGGAAACACCATATATTTT

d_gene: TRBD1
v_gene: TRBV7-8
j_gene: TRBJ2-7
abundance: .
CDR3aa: CASSVQGQGTFYEQYF
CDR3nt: TGTGCCAGCAGCGTACAGGGACAGGGCACCTTCTACGAGCAGTACTTC

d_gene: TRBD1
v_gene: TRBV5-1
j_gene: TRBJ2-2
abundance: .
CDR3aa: CASSYSGSTGGSGELFF
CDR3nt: TGCGCCAGCAGCTACTCTGGATCAACAGGGGGCTCCGGGGAGCTGTTTTTT

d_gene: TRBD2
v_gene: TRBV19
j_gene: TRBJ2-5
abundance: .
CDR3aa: CASSTGGQETQYF
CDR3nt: TGTGCCAGTAGTACCGGGGGGCAAGAGACCCAGTACTTC

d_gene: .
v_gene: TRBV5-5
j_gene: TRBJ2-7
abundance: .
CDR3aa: CASSHITPPDEYF
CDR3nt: TGTGCCAGCAGCCACATCACTCCGCCGGACGAGTACTTC

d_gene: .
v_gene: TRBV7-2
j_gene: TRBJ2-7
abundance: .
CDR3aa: CASSLQAGHRTPYEQYF
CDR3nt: TGTGCCAGCAGCTTACAGGCAGGGCACAGAACACCCTACGAGCAGTACTTC

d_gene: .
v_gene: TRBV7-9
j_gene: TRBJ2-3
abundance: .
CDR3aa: CASSLGMTGGPTDTQYF
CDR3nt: TGTGCCAGCAGCTTAGGGATGACAGGAGGCCCCACAGATACGCAGTATTTT

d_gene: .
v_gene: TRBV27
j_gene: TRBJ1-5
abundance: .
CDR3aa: CASSLIGGAGPINSNQPQHF
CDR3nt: TGTGCCAGCAGTTTAATAGGGGGGGCCGGACCGATCAATAGCAATCAGCCCCAGCATTTT

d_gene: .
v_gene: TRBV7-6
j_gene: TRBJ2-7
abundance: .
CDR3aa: CASSLADEQYF
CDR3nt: TGTGCCAGCAGCTTAGCCGACGAGCAGTACTTC

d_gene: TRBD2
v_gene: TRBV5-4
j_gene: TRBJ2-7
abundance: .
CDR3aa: CASSPTSGIYEQYF
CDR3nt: TGTGCCAGCAGCCCGACTAGCGGGATCTACGAGCAGTACTTC

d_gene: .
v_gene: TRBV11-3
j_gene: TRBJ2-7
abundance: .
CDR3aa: CASSLGPLGTYEQYF
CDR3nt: TGTGCCAGCAGCTTGGGACCTTTGGGAACCTACGAGCAGTACTTC

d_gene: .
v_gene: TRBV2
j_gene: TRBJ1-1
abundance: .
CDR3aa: CASILVPPNTEAFF
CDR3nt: .

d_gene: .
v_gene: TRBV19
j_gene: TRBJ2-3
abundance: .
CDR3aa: CASSIGASRSTDTQYF
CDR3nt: TGTGCCAGTAGTATAGGGGCTAGCCGCAGCACAGATACGCAGTATTTT

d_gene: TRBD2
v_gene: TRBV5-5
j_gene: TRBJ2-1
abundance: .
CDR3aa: CASSRTSGSHNEQFF
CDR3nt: TGTGCCAGCAGCAGGACTAGCGGGAGCCACAATGAGCAGTTCTTC

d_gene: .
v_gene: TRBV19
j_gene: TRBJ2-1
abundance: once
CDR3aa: CASSIGSYNEQFF
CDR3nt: TGTGCCAGTAGTATAGGCTCTTACAATGAGCAGTTCTTC

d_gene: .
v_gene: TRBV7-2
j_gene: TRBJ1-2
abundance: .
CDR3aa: CASRLTPRYGYTF
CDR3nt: TGTGCCAGCAGACTAACTCCCCGGTATGGCTACACCTTC

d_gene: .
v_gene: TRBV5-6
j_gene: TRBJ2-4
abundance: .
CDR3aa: CASSLVFGKAAKNIQYF
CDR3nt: TGTGCCAGCAGCTTGGTATTTGGTAAGGCAGCCAAAAACATTCAGTACTTC

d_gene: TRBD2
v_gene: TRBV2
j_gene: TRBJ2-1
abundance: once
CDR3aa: CATQKLGGRFDEQFF
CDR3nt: TGTGCCACCCAGAAATTGGGAGGGCGGTTCGATGAGCAGTTCTTC

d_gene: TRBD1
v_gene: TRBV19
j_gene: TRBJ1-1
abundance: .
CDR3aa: CASRFITGGNTEAFF
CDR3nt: TGTGCCAGTAGGTTTATTACAGGGGGGAACACTGAAGCTTTCTTT

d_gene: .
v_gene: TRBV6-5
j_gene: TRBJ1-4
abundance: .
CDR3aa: CASSPGAEKLFF
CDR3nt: TGTGCCAGCAGTCCGGGAGCAGAAAAACTGTTTTTT

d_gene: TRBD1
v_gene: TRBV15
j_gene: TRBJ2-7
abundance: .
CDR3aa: CATSPRTGPSEQYF
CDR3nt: TGTGCCACCAGCCCAAGGACAGGGCCTTCCGAGCAGTACTTC

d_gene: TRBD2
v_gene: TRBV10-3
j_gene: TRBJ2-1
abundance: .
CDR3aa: CAISESSTSGSYNEQFF
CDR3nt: TGTGCCATCAGTGAGTCCTCGACTAGCGGCTCCTACAATGAGCAGTTCTTC

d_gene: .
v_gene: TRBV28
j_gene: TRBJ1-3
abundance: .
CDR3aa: CASSLTGNTIYF
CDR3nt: TGTGCCAGCAGTTTAACGGGAAACACCATATATTTT

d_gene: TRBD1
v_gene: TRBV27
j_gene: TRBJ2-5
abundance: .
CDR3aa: CASSLFPPRQGWQETQYF
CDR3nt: TGTGCCAGCAGTTTATTCCCACCGAGACAGGGGTGGCAAGAGACCCAGTACTTC

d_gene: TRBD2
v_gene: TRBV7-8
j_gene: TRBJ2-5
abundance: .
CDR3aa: CASSFLGLAVETQYF
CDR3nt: TGTGCCAGCAGCTTCCTGGGACTAGCGGTAGAGACCCAGTACTTC

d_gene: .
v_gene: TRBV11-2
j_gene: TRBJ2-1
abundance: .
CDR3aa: CASSLDGGREFF
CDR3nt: TGTGCCAGCAGCTTAGATGGGGGTAGGGAGTTCTTC

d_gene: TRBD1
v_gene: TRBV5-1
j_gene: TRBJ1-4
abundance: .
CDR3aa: CASSLALTGAYEKLFF
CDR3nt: TGCGCCAGCAGCTTGGCCCTGACAGGGGCCTATGAAAAACTGTTTTTT

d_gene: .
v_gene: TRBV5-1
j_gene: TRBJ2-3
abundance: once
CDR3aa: CASSPHGGRSDTQYF
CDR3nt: TGCGCCAGCAGCCCCCACGGGGGCCGATCAGATACGCAGTATTTT

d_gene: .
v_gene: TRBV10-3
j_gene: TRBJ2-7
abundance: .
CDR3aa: CAISEALGGSYEQYF
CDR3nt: TGTGCCATCAGTGAGGCTCTTGGCGGTTCCTACGAGCAGTACTTC

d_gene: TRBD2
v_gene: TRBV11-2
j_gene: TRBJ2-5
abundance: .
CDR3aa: CASSLAPSGRGGETQYF
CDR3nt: TGTGCCAGCAGCTTAGCCCCTAGCGGGAGAGGGGGGGAGACCCAGTACTTC

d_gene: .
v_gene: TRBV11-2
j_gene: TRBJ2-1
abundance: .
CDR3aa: CASSRRIGSSYNEQFF
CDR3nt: TGTGCCAGCAGCCGTCGGATCGGTAGCTCCTACAATGAGCAGTTCTTC

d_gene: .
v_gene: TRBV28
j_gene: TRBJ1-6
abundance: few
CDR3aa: CASSSSSAGQNSPLHF
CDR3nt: TGTGCCAGCAGCTCTAGCAGCGCGGGCCAAAATTCACCCCTCCACTTT

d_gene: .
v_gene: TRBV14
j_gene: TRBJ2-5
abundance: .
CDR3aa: CASSQDEVTEETQYF
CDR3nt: TGTGCCAGCAGCCAGGACGAAGTTACTGAAGAGACCCAGTACTTC

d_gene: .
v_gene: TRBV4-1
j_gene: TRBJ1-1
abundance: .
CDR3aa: CASSQSGAPEAFF
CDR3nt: TGCGCCAGCAGCCAATCCGGGGCTCCTGAAGCTTTCTTT

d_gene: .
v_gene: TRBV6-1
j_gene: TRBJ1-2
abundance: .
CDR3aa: CASSGAPTANYGYTF
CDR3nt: TGTGCCAGCAGTGGGGCCCCGACAGCTAACTATGGCTACACCTTC

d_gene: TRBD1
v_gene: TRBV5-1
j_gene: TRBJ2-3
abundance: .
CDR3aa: CASSFRDRGTDTQYF
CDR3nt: TGCGCCAGCAGCTTCCGGGACAGAGGCACAGATACGCAGTATTTT

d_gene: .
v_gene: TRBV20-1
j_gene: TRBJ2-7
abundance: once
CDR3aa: CSANHRAEQYF
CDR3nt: TGCAGTGCTAATCACAGGGCCGAGCAGTACTTC

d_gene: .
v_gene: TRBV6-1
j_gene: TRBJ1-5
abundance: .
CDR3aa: CASSAFYFNSNQPQHF
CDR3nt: TGTGCCAGCAGTGCTTTCTACTTTAATAGCAATCAGCCCCAGCATTTT

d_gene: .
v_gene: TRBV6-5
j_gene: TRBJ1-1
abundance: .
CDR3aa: CASTIGLSTEAFF
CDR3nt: TGTGCCAGCACCATAGGACTGAGCACTGAAGCTTTCTTT